Presented here are 5 T cell receptor beta chains from one specimen sequenced in a study of blood T cell repertoires in COVID-19. Sequencing used immunoSEQ multiplex PCR; TCRdb keeps in-frame clones, though not all of them. Altogether more than 100,000 clones are present, more than 70% being singletons, with the ten largest covering approximately 12%. Sequencing was performed on peripheral blood. The receptors stem from a woman aged 25-40 years who had recovered from COVID-19.

The CDR3 region has the DNA TGTGCCAGCAGCCCCGGGACAGGGGTAAACACCATATATTTT. Translating it yields CASSPGTGVNTIYF. This chain connects TRBV5-6 to TRBJ1-3; TRBD1 agrees at 10 bases. Germline values: CDR1 SGHDT, CDR2 YYEEEE. The CDR3 has 14 residues. The V gene end was trimmed by 4 bases and the J gene end by 6 bases; junction bases not matched to a gene: 4.

This chain links TRBV6-5 with TRBJ2-7, with TRBD2 matching 8 bases. The CDR3 loop spans 15 amino acids. The ends lost 6 bases at V and 3 bases at J; junction bases unmatched: 10. Germline V gene data show CDR1 as MNHEY and CDR2 as SVGAGI. This CDR3 reads CASRPTPSGFYEQYF. The CDR3 nucleotides are TGTGCCAGCAGACCTACGCCTAGCGGGTTCTACGAGCAGTACTTC.

This clone has only one observation. CDR3 bases: TGCGCCAGTTCGCCGCGAGGATCACCCCTCCACTTT. Translating gives CASSPRGSPLHF. The J gene is TRBJ1-6, the V gene TRBV5-1; no reliable D call. CDR3 length equals 12 residues. Germline CDR1 reads SGHRS; CDR2 reads YFSETQ. Trimming left V 8 bases short and J 10 bases short, with 13 bases between.

Of note for this clone: This sample also contains other DNA sequences that code for the same CDR3. The chain carries TRBV3-1 (or the pseudogene TRBV3-2) and TRBJ2-1; D gene unclear. The germline gives CDR1 LGHDT, CDR2 YNNKEL (reference sequence). CDR3 length: 12 amino acids. Trimming cost V 0 bases and J 10 bases, with 7 bases left between them. The CDR3 region is CASSQDQREQFF. The CDR3 DNA is TGTGCCAGCAGCCAAGATCAGCGAGAGCAGTTCTTC.

This rearrangement joins TRBV25-1 to TRBJ1-1; perhaps TRBD1 as D (6 bases). Trimming shortened V by 2 bases and J by 1 base, and 11 bases separated the two germline ends. The CDR3 contains 15 residues. Germline lookup yields CDR1 MGHDK and CDR2 SYGVNS. The CDR3 bases are TGTGCCAGCAGTGAAGACAGGATACGGAACACTGAAGCTTTCTTT. This codes for CASSEDRIRNTEAFF.